The 25 T cell receptor beta chains listed next were all sequenced from one sample in a study of blood T cell repertoires in COVID-19. Clones were sequenced by immunoSEQ multiplex PCR, and TCRdb holds only the in-frame ones, with some missing. The repertoire has fewer than 200,000 clones, around nine tenths of them found once; the top ten carry 5% to 6.5%. Sequenced material: peripheral blood. These receptor sequences come from a man aged 35 to 55 with active or convalescent COVID-19.

This chain joins TRBV6-5 and TRBJ1-3; tentatively, D is TRBD1 (6 bases). The V gene's germline CDR1 is MNHEY and CDR2 SVGAGI. This CDR3 spans 14 amino acids. Between the trimmed V and J ends, which lost 4 bases and 6 bases, there was a span of 13 bases. CDR3 region: CASSSGTFANTIYF. As DNA, the CDR3 is TGTGCCAGCAGTTCCGGGACATTTGCAAACACCATATATTTT.

The genes are TRBV6-5 and TRBJ2-5, with 9 bases identical to TRBD1. V gave up 8 bases and J gave up 2 bases; unmatched junction bases: 6. CDR1 is MNHEY, CDR2 SVGAGI, per germline. CDR3 size: 14 residues. This CDR3 is CASVDRGNQETQYF. Here the CDR3 DNA reads TGTGCCAGCGTAGACAGGGGGAATCAAGAGACCCAGTACTTC.

This clone was found once. The chain carries TRBV5-1 and TRBJ1-2; D uncertain. The V end lost 0 bases, the J end lost 2 bases, and 20 bases lay between the germline ends. Germline V gives CDR1 SGHRS, CDR2 YFSETQ. The CDR3 has 18 residues. CDR3 residues: CASSLVPKRGPVNYGYTF. The CDR3, as DNA: TGCGCCAGCAGCTTGGTCCCAAAGCGAGGGCCGGTGAACTATGGCTACACCTTC.

The rearrangement uses TRBV30 and TRBJ1-1, with D maybe TRBD1 (5 bases). V dropped 5 bases and J dropped 6 bases, with 13 bases sitting between them. Germline lookup yields CDR1 GTSNPN and CDR2 SVGIG (reference sequence). This CDR3 contains 12 residues. The DNA of the CDR3 is TGTGCCTGGCACCAGGGTACCCCTGAAGCTTTCTTT. It specifies CAWHQGTPEAFF.

In its sample, this clone was seen a few times. The rearrangement uses TRBV27 and TRBJ1-2, with no clear D. This CDR3 is built from 12 residues. Per germline, CDR1 MNHEY and CDR2 SMNVEV (reference sequence). V was pared by 10 bases and J by 8 bases, with 17 bases between. Written as DNA, the CDR3 is TGTGCCAACCGGGGTCTCAAAGGGGGCTACACCTTC. Amino acids: CANRGLKGGYTF.

This chain connects TRBV6-5 to TRBJ1-3, with 8 bases that match TRBD1. With 8 bases clipped from V and 0 bases from J, the junction kept 3 bases outside the gene matches. The CDR3 covers 14 residues. CDR1 and CDR2 (germline): MNHEY, SVGAGI. The CDR3 loop is CASADRASGNTIYF. CDR3 DNA sequence: TGTGCCAGCGCGGACAGGGCCTCTGGAAACACCATATATTTT.

The chain joins TRBV6-2 or TRBV6-3 to TRBJ1-3, with a weak D call TRBD1 (5 bases). Germline loops: CDR1 MNHEY, CDR2 SVGEGT. The length of the CDR3 is 17 residues. Trimming cost V 4 bases and J 0 bases, with 16 bases left between them. CDR3 residues: CASSFTGQLASGNTIYF. As DNA, the CDR3 is TGTGCCAGCAGTTTTACCGGACAACTTGCCTCTGGAAACACCATATATTTT.

The chain carries TRBV9 and TRBJ2-1; TRBD2 aligns across 9 bases. Germline-derived CDR1 and CDR2 are SGDLS and YYNGEE. V dropped 2 bases and J dropped 8; count of bases not matched to a gene: 5. The CDR3 length is 14 residues. CDR3 DNA: TGTGCCAGCAGCGTTTTAGCGGGGGTACATGAGCAGTTCTTC. This sequence encodes CASSVLAGVHEQFF.

The rearrangement uses TRBV21-1 and TRBJ2-1; TRBD2 reflects the table's D call only, with no check against the DNA. TRBV21-1 is flagged as a pseudogene. The CDR3 contains 17 residues. For the CDR3, the DNA is TGTGCCAGCAGCAAAGGCCCGAAATTGAGCTCCTACAATGAGCAGTTCTTC. It specifies CASSKGPKLSSYNEQFF.

CDR3 nucleotide sequence: TGTGCCAGCAGGCCTCAGGGTGGTGGCTACACCTTC. Translating it yields CASRPQGGGYTF. The genes are TRBV7-9 and TRBJ1-2; tentative D call: TRBD1 (5 bases). Germline V gives CDR1 SEHNR, CDR2 FQNEAQ (reference sequence). The CDR3 runs 12 residues. The V gene lost 6 bases and the J gene lost 7 bases, with 12 bases spanning the gap. Looking up the rest from reference TRBV7-9 and TRBJ1-2 gives the full variable domain: DTGVSQNPRHKITKRGQNVTFRCDPISEHNRLYWYRQTLGQGPEFLTYFQNEAQLEKSRLLSDRFSAERPKGSFSTLEIQRTEQGDSAMYLCASRPQGGGYTFGSGTRLTVV.

The chain combines TRBV27 with TRBJ2-7, with TRBD1 matching 10 bases. V shed 4 bases, J shed 3 bases, and the junction held 6 bases outside the gene matches. The CDR3 sequence is 15 residues long. CDR1 is MNHEY and CDR2 is SMNVEV in the germline V gene (reference sequence). CDR3 coding DNA: TGTGCCAGCAGTTCGGGACAGGGGAATGTCTACGAGCAGTACTTC. Protein: CASSSGQGNVYEQYF.

V gene TRBV5-1 combines with J gene TRBJ2-3; D call uncertain. In germline, CDR1 is SGHRS, CDR2 YFSETQ. V was cut by 0 bases and J by 8 bases, with 10 bases left in between. The CDR3 contains 13 residues. Written as DNA, the CDR3 is TGCGCCAGCAGCTTGGAAACAGCAGGTACGCAGTATTTT. Its protein is CASSLETAGTQYF.

V is TRBV4-2 and J is TRBJ2-1; 9 bases line up with TRBD1. CDR3 length: 16 amino acids. J gave up 5 bases and V 0 bases, and 5 bases lay outside the gene matches. Germline CDR1 LGHNA, CDR2 YNFKEQ. The CDR3 DNA sequence: TGTGCCAGCAGCCAAGATGAAGGGACAGGGCACAATGAGCAGTTCTTC. It yields the protein CASSQDEGTGHNEQFF.

This rearrangement joins TRBV19 to TRBJ2-2; 7 bases line up with TRBD2. CDR1 is LNHDA, CDR2 SQIVND, per germline (reference sequence). This CDR3 is built from 15 residues. J lost 4 bases, V lost 7 bases, and 9 bases had no gene match. This CDR3 reads CASIPSGGSTGELFF. CDR3 nucleotide sequence: TGTGCCAGTATTCCCTCCGGGGGGAGCACCGGGGAGCTGTTTTTT. The full variable domain, in which reference TRBV19 and TRBJ2-2 provide the parts outside the CDR3, is DGGITQSPKYLFRKEGQNVTLSCEQNLNHDAMYWYRQDPGQGLRLIYYSQIVNDFQKGDIAEGYSVSREKKESFPLTVTSAQKNPTAFYLCASIPSGGSTGELFFGEGSRLTVL.

The gene calls are TRBV5-1 and TRBJ1-4, with 7 nucleotides matching TRBD1. With 5 bases clipped from V and 12 bases from J, the junction kept 4 bases outside the gene matches. The CDR3 runs to 11 residues. In germline, CDR1 is SGHRS, CDR2 YFSETQ. DNA for the CDR3: TGCGCCAGCAGAACAGGGGATGAACTGTTTTTT. It codes for CASRTGDELFF.

The CDR3 nucleotides read TGTGCCAGCAGTTCCAGCGGGGGGCCTCTATTCTACAATGAGCAGTTCTTC. Protein: CASSSSGGPLFYNEQFF. This rearrangement joins TRBV6-2 or TRBV6-3 to TRBJ2-1; TRBD2 matches at 9 bases. This CDR3 is 17 amino acids long. Per the germline V gene, CDR1 is MNHEY and CDR2 is SVGEGT. V shed 4 bases and J 3 bases; nucleotides not matched to a gene: 10.

This sequence joins TRBV5-1 and TRBJ2-3; D perhaps matches TRBD2 (6 bases). CDR1 and CDR2 (germline): SGHRS, YFSETQ. The V end was cut by 1 base, the J end by 5 bases, with 11 bases between. CDR3 length: 14 residues. CDR3 nucleotide sequence: TGCGCCAGCAGCTTGTCTAGCGTTGAAGATACGCAGTATTTT. Protein product: CASSLSSVEDTQYF.

The chain employs TRBV7-9 and TRBJ2-7; 7 nucleotides line up with TRBD1. Germline V gene sequence: CDR1 SEHNR, CDR2 FQNEAQ (reference sequence). The length of the CDR3 is 14 residues. Trimming took 5 bases from V and 5 from J; bases not matched to a gene: 9. The DNA for the CDR3 is TGTGCCAGCAGCCAGGGGGTAGTGCCCCACGAGCAGTACTTC. Protein product: CASSQGVVPHEQYF.

V gene TRBV7-9 combines with J gene TRBJ1-1; TRBD1 might be the D (6 bases). The CDR3 runs to 14 residues. Trimming pared 3 bases from V and 2 bases from J, leaving 10 bases between. Per germline, CDR1 SEHNR and CDR2 FQNEAQ (reference sequence). This CDR3 is CASSFWTENTEAFF. CDR3 coding DNA: TGTGCCAGCAGCTTCTGGACAGAAAACACTGAAGCTTTCTTT.

This clone was detected only once. This rearrangement joins TRBV5-1 to TRBJ2-5; 14 positions match TRBD2. Germline V gene lookup returns CDR1 SGHRS and CDR2 YFSETQ. Trimming took 0 bases from V and 0 from J; bases not matched to a gene: 1. The CDR3 is 17 amino acids. Written as DNA, the CDR3 is TGCGCCAGCAGCTTGGAGACTAGCGGGGGGGACCAAGAGACCCAGTACTTC. This gives the protein CASSLETSGGDQETQYF.

This clone has a single count. The genes are TRBV4-3 and TRBJ1-5; tentative D call: TRBD1 (6 bases). The V gene's germline CDR1 is LGHNA and CDR2 YSLEER. V was clipped by 5 bases and J by 3 bases, with 14 bases between them. The CDR3 spans 15 residues. The CDR3 DNA sequence: TGCGCCAGCAGCAGGACGACAGGAAACAATCAGCCCCAGCATTTT. This encodes CASSRTTGNNQPQHF.

V and J are TRBV27 and TRBJ2-6; D is unresolved. Germline V gene lookup returns CDR1 MNHEY and CDR2 SMNVEV (reference sequence). Trimming removed 3 bases from V and 4 bases from J, with 7 bases in between. This CDR3 region has 14 residues. The CDR3 sequence is CASSFFSGANVLTF. For the CDR3, the DNA is TGTGCCAGCAGTTTCTTTTCCGGGGCCAACGTCCTGACTTTC. The variable domain in full, with the rest retrieved from reference TRBV27 and TRBJ2-6, is EAQVTQNPRYLITVTGKKLTVTCSQNMNHEYMSWYRQDPGLGLRQIYYSMNVEVTDKGDVPEGYKVSRKEKRNFPLILESPSPNQTSLYFCASSFFSGANVLTFGAGSRLTVL.

This clone was detected only once. CDR3 protein: CASSLFSPGGSGLQETQYF. The CDR3 DNA reads as TGTGCCAGCAGTTTATTTTCTCCCGGGGGGAGCGGGCTTCAAGAGACCCAGTACTTC. The chain links TRBV27 to TRBJ2-5; 7 nucleotides align to TRBD2. Trimming cost V 1 base and J 2 bases; bases outside gene matches: 16. In germline, CDR1 is MNHEY, CDR2 SMNVEV (reference sequence). The CDR3 has 19 amino acids.

This sequence joins TRBV19 and TRBJ2-1; the D gene is possibly TRBD1 (5 bases). The CDR3 spans 15 residues. Looked up from germline, CDR1 is LNHDA and CDR2 is SQIVND (reference sequence). The V and J ends lost 5 bases and 1 base respectively, with 12 bases between them. CDR3 residues: CASSPGQLSYNEQFF. CDR3 in DNA: TGTGCCAGTAGTCCCGGACAATTGTCCTACAATGAGCAGTTCTTC.

The chain employs TRBV27 and TRBJ2-3; 8 nucleotides match TRBD1. V lost 4 bases and J lost 4; bases outside the gene matches: 16. The CDR3 is 18 residues long. The germline CDR1 and CDR2 sequences are MNHEY and SMNVEV (reference sequence). CDR3: CASSYRVNNRGIADTQYF. The DNA for the CDR3 is TGTGCCAGCAGTTATAGGGTTAACAACAGGGGGATTGCAGATACGCAGTATTTT.